This is a list of T cell receptor beta chains from one sample in a study of T cell repertoires in ileal Crohn's disease. Data came from immunoSEQ multiplex PCR; TCRdb stores just in-frame clones and leaves some out. The sample has 55,000 to 65,000 clones; roughly nine tenths are singletons. Sequenced sample: ileal tissue. The source of these receptors is an adult with Crohn's disease. The CDR3 runs from the conserved cysteine through the conserved F or W. D genes are given only for firm matches. Size is omitted from some rows. Given values are once, few, many or a class for expanded clones.

V gene: TRBV9
D gene: TRBD2
clone size: -
J gene: TRBJ2-1
CDR3 DNA: TGTGCCAGCAGCTCCGGCTTGGTAGCGGGAATCGGTGAGCAGTTCTTC
CDR3 protein: CASSSGLVAGIGEQFF

V gene: TRBV27
D gene: -
clone size: -
J gene: TRBJ1-4
CDR3 DNA: TGTGCCAGCAGTTTCGGGGTTGGGCTTCCTCTGGCTAATGAAAAACTGTTTTTT
CDR3 protein: CASSFGVGLPLANEKLFF

V gene: TRBV27
D gene: -
clone size: -
J gene: TRBJ1-2
CDR3 DNA: TGTGCCAGCAGTTTAATGGGGGGCTATGGCTACACCTTC
CDR3 protein: CASSLMGGYGYTF

V gene: TRBV15
D gene: -
clone size: -
J gene: TRBJ1-6
CDR3 DNA: TGTGCCACCAGCAGAGGTCAAAATTCACCCCTCCACTTT
CDR3 protein: CATSRGQNSPLHF

V gene: TRBV2
D gene: TRBD2
clone size: -
J gene: TRBJ2-2
CDR3 DNA: TGTGCCAGCAGTCGCACTAGCGGGAGGGCCGGCGGGGAGCTGTTTTTT
CDR3 protein: CASSRTSGRAGGELFF

V gene: TRBV4-3
D gene: -
clone size: -
J gene: TRBJ2-2
CDR3 DNA: TGCGCCAGCAGCCAAGAGCTCGGGGGTTTGGACGACACCGGGGAGCTGTTTTTT
CDR3 protein: CASSQELGGLDDTGELFF

V gene: TRBV5-1
D gene: TRBD1
clone size: -
J gene: TRBJ1-3
CDR3 DNA: TGCGCCAGCAGCCAGAATACAGGGGGCCGAAACACCATATATTTT
CDR3 protein: CASSQNTGGRNTIYF

V gene: TRBV10-3
D gene: TRBD1
clone size: -
J gene: TRBJ2-2
CDR3 DNA: TGTGCCATCAGTGATGACAGGGTCACCGGGGAGCTGTTTTTT
CDR3 protein: CAISDDRVTGELFF

V gene: TRBV5-1
D gene: -
clone size: -
J gene: TRBJ2-1
CDR3 DNA: TGCGCCAGCACAACATCGGGGAACAATGAGCAGTTCTTC
CDR3 protein: CASTTSGNNEQFF

V gene: TRBV6-1
D gene: -
clone size: -
J gene: TRBJ1-1
CDR3 DNA: TGTGCCAGCAGTGAATTGGGCAGGGGTAGAACTGAAGCTTTCTTT
CDR3 protein: CASSELGRGRTEAFF

V gene: TRBV5-1
D gene: -
clone size: -
J gene: TRBJ2-1
CDR3 DNA: TGCGCCAGCAGCCCGGGGGATCTTGGGAATGAGCAGTTCTTC
CDR3 protein: CASSPGDLGNEQFF

V gene: TRBV19
D gene: -
clone size: few
J gene: TRBJ1-3
CDR3 DNA: TGTGCCAGTAGTGTTCGGGGATCTGGAAACACCATATATTTT
CDR3 protein: CASSVRGSGNTIYF

V gene: TRBV7-8
D gene: -
clone size: -
J gene: TRBJ1-2
CDR3 DNA: TGTGCCTCATCCCCCAGGGACTCTGGCTACACCTTC
CDR3 protein: CASSPRDSGYTF

V gene: TRBV27
D gene: TRBD1
clone size: -
J gene: TRBJ1-1
CDR3 DNA: TGTGCCAGCATTAAAACAGGGGTTTCCACTGAAGCTTTCTTT
CDR3 protein: CASIKTGVSTEAFF

V gene: TRBV25-1
D gene: TRBD1
clone size: -
J gene: TRBJ2-3
CDR3 DNA: TGTGCCAGCAGTACCCCAAGACAGGGGTTCGTGCTCGATACGCAGTATTTT
CDR3 protein: CASSTPRQGFVLDTQYF

V gene: TRBV30
D gene: TRBD2
clone size: -
J gene: TRBJ2-7
CDR3 DNA: TGTGCCTGGAGTGTTGCTAGCGGGATCTCCTACGAGCAGTACTTC
CDR3 protein: CAWSVASGISYEQYF

V gene: TRBV6-5
D gene: TRBD1
clone size: -
J gene: TRBJ1-2
CDR3 DNA: TGTGCCAGCAAGCCACCGGGACAGGGCTATGGCTACACCTTC
CDR3 protein: CASKPPGQGYGYTF

V gene: TRBV7-2
D gene: TRBD2
clone size: -
J gene: TRBJ2-7
CDR3 DNA: TGTGCCAGCAGCGGGCCGAGTAGCGGGACCTCCTACGAGCAGTACTTC
CDR3 protein: CASSGPSSGTSYEQYF

V gene: TRBV6-5
D gene: TRBD1
clone size: -
J gene: TRBJ1-2
CDR3 DNA: TGTGCCAGCAGTGCCCTGGGACAGTACAACTATGGCTACACCTTC
CDR3 protein: CASSALGQYNYGYTF

V gene: TRBV6-1
D gene: -
clone size: -
J gene: TRBJ1-2
CDR3 DNA: TGTGCCAGCAGTCTACAGAAAACCTCCCATGGCTACACCTTC
CDR3 protein: CASSLQKTSHGYTF

V gene: TRBV10-3
D gene: -
clone size: -
J gene: TRBJ2-6
CDR3 DNA: TGTGCCACCCGGACTGCTGGGGCCAACGTCCTGACTTTC
CDR3 protein: CATRTAGANVLTF

V gene: TRBV6-6
D gene: -
clone size: -
J gene: TRBJ1-5
CDR3 DNA: TGTGCCAGCAGTGTAAGAGGCAATCAGCCCCAGCATTTT
CDR3 protein: CASSVRGNQPQHF

V gene: TRBV5-6
D gene: -
clone size: -
J gene: TRBJ2-7
CDR3 DNA: TGTGCCAGCAGCTTGCCGGGGTTCTCCTCCTACGAGCAGTACTTC
CDR3 protein: CASSLPGFSSYEQYF

V gene: TRBV19
D gene: -
clone size: -
J gene: TRBJ2-1
CDR3 DNA: TGTGCCAGTAGTAAGGGGGGGGGCCGGAATGAGCAGTTCTTC
CDR3 protein: CASSKGGGRNEQFF

V gene: TRBV5-5
D gene: -
clone size: -
J gene: TRBJ1-1
CDR3 DNA: TGTGCCAGCAGCCCGGACTTTCGACAAGCTTTCTTT
CDR3 protein: CASSPDFRQAFF

V gene: TRBV6-1
D gene: -
clone size: -
J gene: TRBJ1-1
CDR3 DNA: TGTGCCAGCAGTGACAGGGCTGTGAACACTGAAGCTTTCTTT
CDR3 protein: CASSDRAVNTEAFF

V gene: TRBV19
D gene: -
clone size: few
J gene: TRBJ1-2
CDR3 DNA: TGTGCCAGTAGTACGGGACACCTCTATGGCTACACCTTC
CDR3 protein: CASSTGHLYGYTF

V gene: TRBV25-1
D gene: -
clone size: -
J gene: TRBJ1-5
CDR3 DNA: TGTGCCAGCAGTGATGAGGGGGTCGGGCCCCAGCATTTT
CDR3 protein: CASSDEGVGPQHF

V gene: TRBV9
D gene: TRBD2
clone size: -
J gene: TRBJ2-3
CDR3 DNA: TGTGCCAGCAGCGAAGCACCAAGCGGGGGTAGGGATACGCAGTATTTT
CDR3 protein: CASSEAPSGGRDTQYF

V gene: TRBV25-1
D gene: -
clone size: once
J gene: TRBJ1-4
CDR3 DNA: TGTGCCAGCAGCCAGACAGGATTAAATGAAAAACTGTTTTTT
CDR3 protein: CASSQTGLNEKLFF

V gene: TRBV6-1
D gene: -
clone size: -
J gene: TRBJ1-1
CDR3 DNA: TGTGCCAGCACAACAGGGCCACTCAACACTGAAGCTTTCTTT
CDR3 protein: CASTTGPLNTEAFF

V gene: TRBV6-1
D gene: -
clone size: -
J gene: TRBJ1-2
CDR3 DNA: TGTGCCAGCAGTGAAATACAGGACTATGGCTACACCTTC
CDR3 protein: CASSEIQDYGYTF

V gene: TRBV7-8
D gene: -
clone size: -
J gene: TRBJ2-2
CDR3 DNA: TGTGCCAGCAGCTTACAGGGGAACACCGGGGAGCTGTTTTTT
CDR3 protein: CASSLQGNTGELFF

V gene: TRBV18
D gene: -
clone size: -
J gene: TRBJ2-1
CDR3 DNA: TGTGCCAGCTCACCAGGTCAGGGCTCGTTGAATGAGCAGTTCTTC
CDR3 protein: CASSPGQGSLNEQFF

V gene: TRBV29-1
D gene: -
clone size: -
J gene: TRBJ2-6
CDR3 DNA: TGCAGCGTCGCTAAGACAGGGAGGACGGGTGGGGCCAACGTCCTGACTTTC
CDR3 protein: CSVAKTGRTGGANVLTF

V gene: TRBV7-2
D gene: TRBD1
clone size: -
J gene: TRBJ1-1
CDR3 DNA: TGTGCCAGCAACCTGAAGGGGGCGAACACTGAAGCTTTCTTT
CDR3 protein: CASNLKGANTEAFF

V gene: TRBV12-5
D gene: -
clone size: -
J gene: TRBJ1-1
CDR3 DNA: TGTGCTAGTGGTTTGGCCGGGGGGTCTGGTAACACTGAAGCTTTCTTT
CDR3 protein: CASGLAGGSGNTEAFF

V gene: TRBV2
D gene: TRBD1
clone size: -
J gene: TRBJ1-3
CDR3 DNA: TGTGCCAGCAGGTCGGCAGGGGGAATCAACACCATATATTTT
CDR3 protein: CASRSAGGINTIYF

V gene: TRBV10-3
D gene: -
clone size: -
J gene: TRBJ1-1
CDR3 DNA: TGTGCCATCAGTGAGTCGTACCGAGGCGCTGAAGCTTTCTTT
CDR3 protein: CAISESYRGAEAFF

V gene: TRBV2
D gene: -
clone size: -
J gene: TRBJ1-5
CDR3 DNA: TGTGCCAGCACCCTATTGGCAGGCGGGTATAGCAATCAGCCCCAGCATTTT
CDR3 protein: CASTLLAGGYSNQPQHF